Shown below are 11 T cell receptor beta chains from a single sample sequenced in a study of cytomegalovirus exposure and HLA in healthy donors (dated by TCRdb to 2017 to 2019). Libraries were constructed by the immunoSEQ multiplex PCR assay. TCRdb mirrors the immuneACCESS table, restricted to in-frame sequences. Some clones are absent from its copies; in checked studies, under half trace to an unresolved V gene, and the reason for the others is unknown. The sample table contains 100,000 to 150,000 clones; only one count was recorded for 89% of them. 0.95% to 1.5% of the sample is held by the ten biggest clonotypes. The sequencing sample was made of PBMCs. Source of these receptors: a woman aged 18-29 years in good health and CMV-seronegative.

The V and J genes are TRBV5-4 and TRBJ2-3; TRBD1 aligns across 7 bases. The germline CDR1 and CDR2 sequences are SGHNT and YYREEE (reference sequence). J was trimmed by 6 bases and V by 5 bases; bases with no gene match: 9. This CDR3 comprises 14 residues. CDR3 coding DNA: TGTGCCAGCAGGATGAAGGGGGCAGGGGATACGCAGTATTTT. Protein: CASRMKGAGDTQYF.

The rearrangement links TRBV29-1 to TRBJ1-1; TRBD1 might be the D (5 bases). The CDR3 length is 12 residues. In germline, CDR1 is SQVTM, CDR2 ANQGSEA. Trimming removed 6 bases at V and 5 bases at J, with 13 bases between. The CDR3 loop reads CSVIIKGTEAFF. In nucleotides, the CDR3 is TGCAGCGTCATAATTAAGGGGACTGAAGCTTTCTTT.

This clone came up a few times. The chain recombines TRBV6-4 with TRBJ1-2, with D possibly matching TRBD1 (5 bases). There are 14 residues in the CDR3. With 5 bases removed from V and 7 bases from J, the gap between germline ends came to 17 bases. Germline loops: CDR1 MRHNA, CDR2 SNTAGT. The CDR3 reads CASSPGEGSAGYTF. The CDR3 DNA follows: TGTGCCAGCAGTCCGGGGGAGGGTTCGGCTGGCTACACCTTC.

The CDR3 loop is CASSLAGGAYEQYF. The CDR3, as DNA: TGTGCCAGCAGCTTAGCGGGAGGGGCCTACGAGCAGTACTTC. The chain has TRBV11-2 and TRBJ2-7; TRBD2 matches 8 bases. This CDR3 contains 14 residues. Germline V gene sequence: CDR1 SGHAT, CDR2 FQNNGV. The trim removed 1 base at V and 2 bases at J, leaving 1 base unmatched.

This clone was counted between two and nine times. The J gene is TRBJ2-7, the V gene TRBV13; possible D gene TRBD1, 6 bases. The CDR3 sequence is 14 residues long. Germline V lookup: CDR1 PRHDT, CDR2 FYEKMQ (reference sequence). V was cut by 5 bases and J by 5 bases, with 16 bases left in between. The CDR3 protein is CASSDQGILDEQYF. DNA for the CDR3: TGTGCCAGCAGCGATCAGGGGATCCTCGACGAGCAGTACTTC.

This rearrangement joins TRBV5-6 to TRBJ1-2; the match to TRBD1 covers 10 bases. In germline, CDR1 is SGHDT, CDR2 YYEEEE. This CDR3 has 14 amino acids. With V trimmed by 0 bases and J by 6 bases, 2 bases remained unmatched. The CDR3 nucleotides are TGTGCCAGCAGCTTGGGACAGGGGGCGAATGGCTACACCTTC. It yields the protein CASSLGQGANGYTF.

The chain has TRBV5-1 and TRBJ2-7; 8 nucleotides match TRBD1. Looked up from germline, CDR1 is SGHRS and CDR2 is YFSETQ. J gave up 2 bases and V 3 bases, and 7 bases lay outside the gene matches. The CDR3 spans 15 residues. The CDR3 nucleotides are TGCGCCAGCAGCTGGGGAGGACAGGGACCCTACGAGCAGTACTTC. Translating it yields CASSWGGQGPYEQYF.

This sequence joins TRBV19 and TRBJ2-7; 8 bases align to TRBD2. CDR3 length: 14 amino acids. The ends lost 7 bases at V and 2 bases at J; junction bases unmatched: 7. CDR1 LNHDA and CDR2 SQIVND come from the germline V gene (reference sequence). DNA for the CDR3: TGTGCCAGTACCCAGACGGGGGGGCCCTACGAGCAGTACTTC. It translates to CASTQTGGPYEQYF.

The chain couples TRBV11-3 to TRBJ2-2; possibly TRBD2 for D (5 bases). V lost 5 bases and J lost 3, with 16 bases in between. Germline CDR1 reads SGHNT; CDR2 reads YENEEA. The CDR3 extends over 16 amino acids. The CDR3, as DNA: TGTGCCAGCAGCCCAGTTGGGCGAGGGTACACCGGGGAGCTGTTTTTT. Translating gives CASSPVGRGYTGELFF.

This chain links TRBV7-8 with TRBJ2-2, with 7 positions matching TRBD2. The CDR3 is 17 residues long. V trimming: 5 bases; J trimming: 3 bases; junction bases outside the gene matches: 12. The germline V gene encodes CDR1 SGHVS and CDR2 FQNEAQ. CDR3 nucleotides: TGTGCCAGCAGCCTCATCGGAGGGACTACCCACACCGGGGAGCTGTTTTTT. Translation gives CASSLIGGTTHTGELFF.

This chain uses TRBV6-6 with TRBJ1-2, with D possibly TRBD1 on 6 matching bases. Trimming took off 6 bases at V and 4 bases at J, with 15 bases between the two ends. The CDR3 is 14 residues long. Per germline, CDR1 MNHNY and CDR2 SVGAGI (reference sequence). Here the CDR3 DNA reads TGTGCCAGCAGGACTATTGTGGGGGCCTATGGCTACACCTTC. Protein: CASRTIVGAYGYTF.